These T cell receptor beta chains were read from a single sample in a study of technical replicates of blood from a few donors. Clones were read by immunoSEQ multiplex PCR, and TCRdb kept only the in-frame ones, dropping some. The sample consists of about 100,000 clones, around 96% of them appearing once. Material for sequencing was T cells isolated from PBMCs. The receptor source for this set is a human donor in good health. Both conserved end residues are part of each CDR3. The D gene is left open where the match is weak. Clone size is shown for a subset of rows, as once, few, many or a class of expanded clone.

clone_size | j_call | d_call | v_call | cdr3_nt | cdr3_aa
. | TRBJ2-1 | . | TRBV15 | TGTGCCACCAGCAGAGAGGGGAGTTCCTACAATGAGCAGTTCTTC | CATSREGSSYNEQFF
. | TRBJ2-2 | . | TRBV9 | TGTGCCAGCAGCGTTCACCCAGGCGAGCTGTTTTTT | CASSVHPGELFF
. | TRBJ2-7 | TRBD1 | TRBV19 | TGTGCCAGTAGTACATACCCTGGGACAGGGGACTACGAGCAGTACTTC | CASSTYPGTGDYEQYF
. | TRBJ2-4 | . | TRBV7-9 | TGTGCCAGCAGCTTAGCGGAGCTAGCCAAAAACATTCAGTACTTC | CASSLAELAKNIQYF
. | TRBJ2-6 | TRBD1 | TRBV19 | TGTGCCAGTAGTCACGACAGGGCCTACTCTGGGGCCAACGTCCTGACTTTC | CASSHDRAYSGANVLTF
. | TRBJ2-7 | TRBD1 | TRBV29-1 | TGCAGCGTTGTACGGACAGGGAGAGGGTCCGAGCAGTACTTC | CSVVRTGRGSEQYF
. | TRBJ2-3 | . | TRBV4-1 | TGCGCCAGCAGCCAGCGAAGGAGTGCAGATACGCAGTATTTT | CASSQRRSADTQYF
. | TRBJ2-5 | TRBD1 | TRBV10-2 | TGCGCCAGCCGAGGGACAGGGGGAGGGGAGACCCAGTACTTC | CASRGTGGGETQYF
. | TRBJ2-1 | . | TRBV5-1 | TGCGCCAGCAGCTTTCTCACCCTTCCGGTCAATGAGCAGTTCTTC | CASSFLTLPVNEQFF
. | TRBJ2-7 | . | TRBV7-2 | TGTGCCAGCAGCCCTACCCCCCGCTCCTACGAGCAGTACTTC | CASSPTPRSYEQYF
. | TRBJ2-2 | . | TRBV13 | TGTGCCAGCAGCTTAGGTCGGGACACCGGGGAGCTGTTTTTT | CASSLGRDTGELFF
once | TRBJ1-1 | . | TRBV19 | TGTGCCAGTAGTCCGACCGGGACTTCGAACACTGAAGCTTTCTTT | CASSPTGTSNTEAFF
. | TRBJ2-1 | TRBD1 | TRBV4-1 | TGCGCCAGCAGCCGGCTTGGGGGACAGCGCTCCTACAATGAGCAGTTCTTC | CASSRLGGQRSYNEQFF
. | TRBJ1-1 | TRBD1 | TRBV10-3 | TGTGCCACGCAACAGGGGGCGACTGAAGCTTTCTTT | CATQQGATEAFF
. | TRBJ2-2 | . | TRBV5-1 | TGCGCCAGCAGCTCCACAGGGAACACCGGGGAGCTGTTTTTT | CASSSTGNTGELFF
once | TRBJ2-3 | TRBD2 | TRBV27 | TGTGCCAGCAGTTCAACCGGACTAGCGGTCTTCACAGATACGCAGTATTTT | CASSSTGLAVFTDTQYF
. | TRBJ2-7 | . | TRBV28 | TGTGCCAGCAGTATTACCGGGACCTACGAGCAGTACTTC | CASSITGTYEQYF
. | TRBJ1-4 | . | TRBV19 | TGTGCCAGTAGACAACCGGACAACGGGTTTTTT | CASRQPDNGFF
. | TRBJ2-1 | TRBD1 | TRBV7-9 | TGTGCCAGCAGCTGGGGACAGGGCTCCTACAATGAGCAGTTCTTC | CASSWGQGSYNEQFF
. | TRBJ1-2 | TRBD1 | TRBV27 | TGTGCCAGCAGTTCAGGGGGCGGTGGCTACACCTTC | CASSSGGGGYTF
. | TRBJ1-2 | . | TRBV28 | TGTGCCAGCAGTCGACCTCAGGGGAACTATGGCTACACCTTC | CASSRPQGNYGYTF
. | TRBJ2-1 | TRBD2 | TRBV29-1 | TGCAGCGTTAGCGGGAGACTAGGCAATGAGCAGTTCTTC | CSVSGRLGNEQFF
. | TRBJ2-7 | . | TRBV4-1 | TGCGCCAGCAGCCAAGCCTCAGGACTAAGCTCCTACGAGCAGTACTTC | CASSQASGLSSYEQYF
. | TRBJ2-1 | . | TRBV5-1 | TGCGCCAGCAGCTTCCATTTAGGCCAGGATTACAATGAGCAGTTCTTC | CASSFHLGQDYNEQFF
. | TRBJ1-2 | TRBD1 | TRBV7-6 | TGTGCCAGCAGCTCAGAGACAGGGAGTGGTGGCTACACCTTC | CASSSETGSGGYTF
once | TRBJ1-1 | . | TRBV19 | TGTGCCAGTAGTATCTTCCCTACTGCTTTCTTT | CASSIFPTAFF
. | TRBJ1-1 | TRBD1 | TRBV5-1 | TGCGCCAGCCGGTCAGGATTAGGGGGCACGGGCACTGAAGCTTTCTTT | CASRSGLGGTGTEAFF
. | TRBJ2-2 | TRBD1 | TRBV7-9 | TGTGCCAGCAGCTACCGGGACAGGCCGAACACCGGGGAGCTGTTTTTT | CASSYRDRPNTGELFF
. | TRBJ1-3 | . | TRBV7-2 | TGTGCCAGCAGCTCAGACAGATTTGGAAACACCATATATTTT | CASSSDRFGNTIYF
few | TRBJ1-1 | . | TRBV10-1 | TGCGCCAGCAGTATGTCGGGGGGTAGCACTGAAGCTTTCTTT | CASSMSGGSTEAFF
once | TRBJ1-5 | . | TRBV30 | TGTGCCTGGAGTCTGAGCAATCAGCCCCAGCATTTT | CAWSLSNQPQHF
. | TRBJ1-2 | . | TRBV27 | TGTGCCAGCAGTTTAAGGTACAGGGCTAAGTCGTACGGCTACACCTTC | CASSLRYRAKSYGYTF
. | TRBJ1-3 | . | TRBV11-2 | TGTGCCAGCAGCTTATATCAGATAGCCGGAAACACCATATATTTT | CASSLYQIAGNTIYF
. | TRBJ2-7 | . | TRBV27 | TGTGCCAGCAGTTTCACTAGGAGCTCCTACGAGCAGTACTTC | CASSFTRSSYEQYF
. | TRBJ2-3 | . | TRBV7-9 | TGTGCCAGCAGCTTAGCGGCAGGCAGCACAGATACGCAGTATTTT | CASSLAAGSTDTQYF
. | TRBJ2-3 | . | TRBV9 | TGTGCCAGCAGCGGCCAGGTTAACAAACGCTCAACGCAGTATTTT | CASSGQVNKRSTQYF
. | TRBJ1-4 | . | TRBV2 | TGTGCCAGCAGTGAGGGGCCGACAGGCCTAAGTGAAAAACTGTTTTTT | CASSEGPTGLSEKLFF
once | TRBJ1-2 | . | TRBV14 | TGTGCCAGCAGCCTCTTCGGGTCAAACTATGGCTACACCTTC | CASSLFGSNYGYTF
. | TRBJ1-1 | TRBD1 | TRBV9 | TGTGCCAGCAGCTCGGGACAGGGAGAGGGTTCTGAAGCTTTCTTT | CASSSGQGEGSEAFF
. | TRBJ2-3 | TRBD1 | TRBV7-9 | TGTGCCAGCAGCTTAGGACAGGGAAGCCCAGATACGCAGTATTTT | CASSLGQGSPDTQYF